A selection of T cell receptor beta chains follows, all from one sample in a study of shared clonotypes between healthy human individuals. This table comes from immunoSEQ multiplex PCR, and its TCRdb copy is limited to in-frame clones, with some not included. The data show approximately 2,000,000 clones, with just under 95% seen just once and more than 1.5% held by the top ten. Sequenced sample: naive CD8+ T cells from PBMCs. The origin of the receptors is a man between 18 and 29 years old in good health. Some clones in this sample may be carry-over from other donors' samples. The CDR3 runs from the conserved cysteine through the conserved F or W. D genes are given only for firm matches. A clone size is listed for some rows: how often the clone was seen (once, few, many), or a class if it is expanded.

D,J,size,V,CDR3,DNA
-,TRBJ1-2,once,TRBV27,CASGDGLNYGYTF,TGTGCCAGCGGGGACGGACTTAACTATGGCTACACCTTC
-,TRBJ1-2,-,TRBV28,CASSFRRDFDGYTF,TGTGCCAGCAGTTTTCGGCGGGACTTTGATGGCTACACCTTC
-,TRBJ1-1,-,TRBV30,CAWSFFWGLGVSNTEAFF,TGTGCCTGGAGTTTTTTCTGGGGGCTCGGTGTGTCGAACACTGAAGCTTTCTTT
-,TRBJ1-2,-,TRBV19,CASSTDSTNYGYTF,TGTGCCAGTAGTACGGACAGTACTAACTATGGCTACACCTTC
-,TRBJ1-1,-,TRBV18,CASSPFEAEGMNTEAFF,TGTGCCAGCTCACCTTTTGAGGCAGAGGGCATGAACACTGAAGCTTTCTTT
-,TRBJ1-5,once,TRBV27,CASSFGPYSNQPQHF,TGTGCCAGCAGTTTCGGCCCATATAGCAATCAGCCCCAGCATTTT
-,TRBJ2-2,-,TRBV6-4,CASSGRPLEKGNTGELFF,TGTGCCAGCAGTGGGAGGCCACTGGAGAAGGGAAATACCGGGGAGCTGTTTTTT
-,TRBJ2-2,-,TRBV4-2,CASSQVENTGELFF,TGTGCCAGCAGCCAAGTAGAGAACACCGGGGAGCTGTTTTTT
-,TRBJ1-2,-,TRBV5-1,CASSLVVLEHGYTF,TGCGCCAGCAGCTTGGTCGTCCTAGAGCATGGCTACACCTTC
-,TRBJ2-7,-,TRBV15,CATSQRSKNEQYF,TGTGCCACCAGCCAGCGCAGCAAAAACGAGCAGTACTTC
TRBD1,TRBJ1-2,-,TRBV9,CASSPAGGNYGYTF,TGTGCCAGCAGCCCCGCAGGGGGGAACTATGGCTACACCTTC
TRBD2,TRBJ2-7,-,TRBV5-1,CASSFRGGVSLEQYF,TGCGCCAGCAGCTTTCGCGGGGGTGTGTCTCTCGAGCAGTACTTC
-,TRBJ1-2,-,TRBV14,CASSQAPGSGYTF,TGTGCCAGCAGCCAAGCCCCAGGGAGTGGCTACACCTTC
TRBD2,TRBJ2-7,-,TRBV6-1,CASSAGRGRVYEQYF,TGTGCCAGCAGCGCTGGACGAGGGAGGGTCTACGAGCAGTACTTC
TRBD2,TRBJ2-5,-,TRBV7-9,CASSSRTSGRFETQYF,TGTGCCAGCAGTTCAAGGACTAGCGGGAGATTTGAGACCCAGTACTTC
TRBD1,TRBJ2-4,-,TRBV27,CASSLSRGLVKNIQYF,TGTGCCAGCAGTTTATCGAGGGGGCTGGTCAAAAACATTCAGTACTTC
TRBD1,TRBJ2-3,-,TRBV11-2,CASSSRDRGTDTQYF,TGTGCCAGCAGCTCGCGGGACAGGGGGACAGATACGCAGTATTTT
TRBD1,TRBJ1-2,-,TRBV9,CASSPTGGSLYGYTF,TGTGCCAGCAGCCCGACAGGGGGCAGTCTCTATGGCTACACCTTC
TRBD1,TRBJ2-7,many,TRBV19,CASGQGWYEQYF,TGTGCCAGCGGACAGGGTTGGTACGAGCAGTACTTC
-,TRBJ2-3,-,TRBV5-1,CASSWGTGPSTDTQYF,TGCGCCAGCAGCTGGGGGACGGGACCTAGCACAGATACGCAGTATTTT
-,TRBJ2-1,-,TRBV9,CASSRTPRNEQFF,TGTGCCAGCAGCCGAACACCCCGCAATGAGCAGTTCTTC
-,TRBJ1-1,-,TRBV6-1,CASKVHSRMNTEAFF,TGTGCCAGCAAGGTACACAGTCGGATGAACACTGAAGCTTTCTTT
-,TRBJ2-5,-,TRBV27,CASSGSILYQETQYF,TGTGCCAGCAGTGGGTCAATACTGTACCAAGAGACCCAGTACTTC
TRBD1,TRBJ2-3,-,TRBV11-3,CASSRRDREGTDTQYF,TGTGCCAGCAGCCGCCGGGACAGGGAGGGGACAGATACGCAGTATTTT
TRBD2,TRBJ2-2,-,TRBV13,CASSSGLAGPTGELFF,TGTGCCAGCAGCTCTGGACTAGCGGGGCCCACCGGGGAGCTGTTTTTT
-,TRBJ2-7,-,TRBV7-9,CASSATGQPSYEQYF,TGTGCCAGCAGCGCGACAGGACAGCCCTCCTACGAGCAGTACTTC
TRBD1,TRBJ2-7,once,TRBV7-9,CASSPRDRGPYYEQYF,TGTGCCAGCAGCCCCCGGGACAGGGGACCCTACTACGAGCAGTACTTC
TRBD1,TRBJ2-7,-,TRBV9,CASSPDRPYEQYF,TGTGCCAGCAGCCCGGACAGGCCCTACGAGCAGTACTTC
-,TRBJ2-3,-,TRBV2,CASTLSVTISGMVDTQYF,TGTGCCAGCACCCTAAGTGTCACTATATCGGGTATGGTAGATACGCAGTATTTT
TRBD1,TRBJ1-2,-,TRBV9,CASSVEGTASDYGYTF,TGTGCCAGCAGCGTAGAGGGGACAGCTTCAGACTATGGCTACACCTTC
-,TRBJ2-6,-,TRBV30,CAWRVGAGGANVLTF,TGTGCCTGGAGGGTTGGGGCTGGTGGGGCCAACGTCCTGACTTTC
-,TRBJ2-7,-,TRBV5-4,CASSPPGAGEQYF,TGTGCCAGCAGCCCCCCAGGGGCGGGCGAGCAGTACTTC
-,TRBJ2-7,once,TRBV9,CASSAGRTPYDEQYF,TGTGCCAGCAGCGCGGGACGGACACCCTACGATGAGCAGTACTTC
-,TRBJ2-7,-,TRBV18,CASSPRSSYEQYF,TGTGCCAGCTCACCCAGGAGCTCCTACGAGCAGTACTTC
-,TRBJ2-3,-,TRBV4-1,CASSQPTGSDTQYF,TGCGCCAGCAGCCAACCAACAGGATCAGATACGCAGTATTTT
TRBD1,TRBJ2-5,-,TRBV13,CASSFTGGAGETQYF,TGTGCCAGCAGCTTCACAGGGGGCGCGGGGGAGACCCAGTACTTC
-,TRBJ1-5,-,TRBV28,CASNHQPQHF,TGTGCCAGCAACCATCAGCCCCAGCATTTT
-,TRBJ2-1,-,TRBV29-1,CSGGLALTYNEQFF,TGCAGCGGGGGGCTAGCGCTCACCTACAATGAGCAGTTCTTC
-,TRBJ1-1,-,TRBV6-6,CASSHLRIWATEAFF,TGTGCCAGCAGTCATTTACGGATCTGGGCCACTGAAGCTTTCTTT
-,TRBJ1-5,-,TRBV27,CASSLRGTGNQPQHF,TGTGCCAGCAGTTTACGAGGGACGGGCAATCAGCCCCAGCATTTT
-,TRBJ1-3,-,TRBV6-1,CASSERGSGNTIYF,TGTGCCAGCAGTGAAAGAGGCTCTGGAAACACCATATATTTT
-,TRBJ2-1,-,TRBV7-9,CASSPSNEQFF,TGTGCCAGCAGCCCGAGTAATGAGCAGTTCTTC
TRBD1,TRBJ2-3,-,TRBV29-1,CSVKPLGDRRNTDTQYF,TGCAGCGTTAAACCTCTAGGGGACAGAAGAAACACAGATACGCAGTATTTT
-,TRBJ1-2,-,TRBV29-1,CSVPEDGTPNYGYTF,TGCAGCGTTCCCGAAGACGGGACACCAAACTATGGCTACACCTTC
-,TRBJ1-5,-,TRBV27,CASSLLEGSNQPQHF,TGTGCCAGCAGTTTACTGGAGGGTAGCAATCAGCCCCAGCATTTT